These 11 T cell receptor beta chains originate from one sample sequenced in a study of T cell responses to AZD1222 COVID-19 vaccine. The method was immunoSEQ multiplex PCR; TCRdb's version includes in-frame clones alone and lacks a portion of them. The repertoire holds more than 140,000 clones, with roughly 90% as singletons. The sample consisted of peripheral blood, taken on day 0 of AZD1222 vaccination. These TCRs come from an adult in good health.

The gene calls are TRBV6-2 or TRBV6-3 and TRBJ1-5, with D perhaps matching TRBD1 (5 bases). In germline, CDR1 is MNHEY, CDR2 SVGEGT. This CDR3 region has 15 residues. Trimming left V 6 bases short and J 1 base short, with 13 bases between. The CDR3 here is CASSPAGASNQPQHF. The CDR3 nucleotides are TGTGCCAGCAGCCCCGCTGGGGCGAGCAATCAGCCCCAGCATTTT.

The chain couples TRBV2 to TRBJ2-5; no definite D call. CDR1 and CDR2 from the germline V gene are SNHLY and FYNNEI. The V gene lost 7 bases and the J gene lost 4 bases, with 10 bases spanning the gap. This CDR3 spans 12 amino acids. In DNA, the CDR3 is TGTGCCAGCATCCGGATAGGAGAGACCCAGTACTTC. Encoded protein: CASIRIGETQYF.

This clone was picked up many times. This chain joins TRBV5-1 and TRBJ1-2; D not certain. Per the germline V gene, CDR1 is SGHRS and CDR2 is YFSETQ. Trimming left V 0 bases short and J 6 bases short, with 12 bases between. There are 14 residues in the CDR3. This CDR3 reads CASSLADGRDGYTF. DNA of the CDR3: TGCGCCAGCAGCTTGGCCGACGGAAGAGATGGCTACACCTTC.

The rearrangement links TRBV21-1 to TRBJ1-1; the table's D call of TRBD1 was not tested on the DNA. TRBV21-1 is a pseudogene locus. The CDR3 consists of 15 residues. The CDR3 protein is CASSKKQGWNTEAFF. The CDR3 DNA follows: TGTGCCAGCAGCAAAAAGCAGGGGTGGAACACTGAAGCTTTCTTT.

The gene calls are TRBV6-1 and TRBJ2-3; D ambiguous. Trimming took off 0 bases at V and 7 bases at J, with 5 bases between the two ends. Germline loops: CDR1 MNHNS, CDR2 SASEGT. This CDR3 region has 12 residues. The CDR3 region is CASSEASHTQYF. In DNA form, the CDR3 reads TGTGCCAGCAGTGAAGCGTCCCATACGCAGTATTTT.

J is TRBJ1-1 and V is TRBV11-1; no reliable D call. This CDR3 has 14 amino acids. V lost 4 bases and J 1 base, leaving 10 bases between the germline ends. In germline, CDR1 is SGHAT, CDR2 FQDESV (reference sequence). CDR3 nucleotides: TGTGCCAGCAGCTCCCTCGGACCGAACACTGAAGCTTTCTTT. This translates into CASSSLGPNTEAFF.

This rearrangement joins TRBV29-1 to TRBJ1-3; the D is unclear. The V end was cut by 1 base, the J end by 4 bases, with 2 bases between. The germline V gene has CDR1 SQVTM and CDR2 ANQGSEA. CDR3 length: 11 amino acids. CDR3 DNA: TGCAGCGTTGAAGGGGGAAACACCATATATTTT. This gives the protein CSVEGGNTIYF.

The chain is built from TRBV19 and TRBJ1-6, with unresolved D. Germline values: CDR1 LNHDA, CDR2 SQIVND (reference sequence). Trimming cost V 4 bases and J 10 bases, with 8 bases left between them. The CDR3 is made up of 12 amino acids. CDR3 amino acids: CASSTGLSPLHF. The CDR3 region has the DNA TGTGCCAGTAGTACTGGGTTGTCACCCCTCCACTTT.

There are a few counts of this clone. The rearrangement uses TRBV6-5 and TRBJ2-7, with 10 bases fitting TRBD1. V was pared by 0 bases and J by 11 bases, with 10 bases of the junction left unmatched. This CDR3 contains 15 residues. Germline V gene sequence: CDR1 MNHEY, CDR2 SVGAGI. CDR3 sequence: CASSYSPGQGVRKYF. In DNA, the CDR3 is TGTGCCAGCAGTTACTCGCCCGGACAGGGGGTAAGGAAGTACTTC.

As concerns this clone: One end of the junction does not line up with germline, which may come from a read error. The rearrangement uses TRBV25-1 and TRBJ1-4; D possibly corresponds to TRBD1 (5 bases). The V gene's germline CDR1 is MGHDK and CDR2 SYGVNS. CDR3 length: 15 amino acids. CDR3 in amino acids: CASSDWGDSNEKLFF. The CDR3 DNA sequence: TGTGCCAGCAGTGACTGGGGGGACTCTAACGAAAAACTGTTTTTT.

The count of this clone is one. V gene TRBV3-1 (or the pseudogene TRBV3-2) combines with J gene TRBJ1-4; weak D call: TRBD1 (5 bases). V lost 0 bases and J lost 7, with 12 bases in between. The CDR3 spans 15 residues. Per the germline V gene, CDR1 is LGHDT and CDR2 is YNNKEL (reference sequence). The CDR3 reads CASSQDSGVREKLFF. The CDR3 nucleotides read TGTGCCAGCAGCCAAGACTCGGGGGTACGTGAAAAACTGTTTTTT.